A selection of T cell receptor beta chains follows, all from one sample in a study of a mutant IDH1 vaccine in newly diagnosed glioma. Clones were sequenced by immunoSEQ multiplex PCR, and TCRdb holds only the in-frame ones, with some missing. Counted here are 70,000 to 90,000 clones, about 91% occurring once; the ten biggest clones make up about 0.6%. For these receptors, no antigen is known. The sequences come from PBMCs, collected from a glioma patient whose treatment included an IDH1 peptide vaccine. The receptors were sampled from a woman aged 45-59 years with glioma. The CDR3 runs from the conserved cysteine through the conserved F or W. D genes are given only for firm matches. The listing skips clone size in some rows; elsewhere it reads once, few, many or a size class.

clone_size	j_call	d_call	v_call	cdr3_aa	cdr3_nt
-	TRBJ2-2	-	TRBV10-3	CAISESGLVATGELFF	TGTGCCATCAGTGAGTCGGGTTTGGTAGCCACCGGGGAGCTGTTTTTT
-	TRBJ2-6	-	TRBV7-3	CASSLWGEAGANVLTF	TGTGCCAGCAGCTTGTGGGGCGAGGCGGGGGCCAACGTCCTGACTTTC
-	TRBJ2-1	TRBD2	TRBV5-4	CASSYRTSGSSEQFF	TGTGCCAGCAGCTACCGGACTAGCGGGTCAAGTGAGCAGTTCTTC
-	TRBJ1-6	-	TRBV9	CASSPRSGVGIFTPLHF	TGTGCCAGCAGCCCCCGGTCCGGGGTAGGGATTTTTACACCCCTCCACTTT
-	TRBJ1-2	-	TRBV6-5	CASSLTGVYGYTF	TGTGCCAGCAGTTTGACAGGAGTCTATGGCTACACCTTC
-	TRBJ2-3	-	TRBV7-9	CASSPRGLLGGTDTQYF	TGTGCCAGCAGCCCGAGGGGCCTTTTGGGGGGCACAGATACGCAGTATTTT
-	TRBJ1-3	-	TRBV2	CASSGVLSGNTIYF	TGTGCCAGCTCGGGGGTCCTCTCTGGAAACACCATATATTTT
-	TRBJ2-7	TRBD2	TRBV30	CAWGLAYEQYF	TGTGCCTGGGGACTAGCCTACGAGCAGTACTTC
-	TRBJ2-5	-	TRBV7-7	CASSLALTKRREETQYF	TGTGCTAGCAGCTTAGCTCTTACTAAGCGGAGGGAAGAGACCCAGTACTTC
few	TRBJ1-2	-	TRBV5-5	CASSQTPGADGGYTF	TGTGCCAGCAGCCAGACCCCGGGGGCGGATGGTGGCTACACCTTC
-	TRBJ1-6	TRBD1	TRBV10-3	CAISDWTGGSSPLHF	TGTGCCATCAGTGATTGGACAGGGGGATCCTCACCCCTCCACTTT
-	TRBJ2-2	-	TRBV5-8	CASSRGFSGELFF	TGTGCCAGCAGCCGAGGGTTCTCCGGGGAGCTGTTTTTT
-	TRBJ2-2	-	TRBV19	CASKGVGTGELFF	TGTGCCAGTAAGGGGGTTGGGACCGGGGAGCTGTTTTTT
-	TRBJ2-7	-	TRBV5-1	CASSLGQLSLYEQYF	TGCGCCAGCAGCTTGGGGCAGCTATCTCTCTACGAGCAGTACTTC
-	TRBJ2-1	-	TRBV5-1	CASTAGLRSYNEQFF	TGCGCCAGCACGGCGGGTCTCCGCTCCTACAATGAGCAGTTCTTC
-	TRBJ2-7	-	TRBV10-2	CASKGGTSSDYEQYF	TGCGCCAGCAAGGGGGGAACTAGTTCGGACTACGAGCAGTACTTC
-	TRBJ2-5	-	TRBV21-1	CASSSADRAQETQYF	TGTGCCAGCAGCAGCGCGGACAGGGCCCAAGAGACCCAGTACTTC
-	TRBJ1-5	-	TRBV27	CASSPLNQPQHF	TGTGCCAGCAGCCCCCTCAATCAGCCCCAGCATTTT
-	TRBJ2-1	TRBD2	TRBV19	CASSLGTSGHNEQFF	TGTGCCAGTAGTCTCGGGACTAGCGGACACAATGAGCAGTTCTTC
-	TRBJ2-2	-	TRBV28	CASSLGGAYTGELFF	TGTGCCAGCAGTTTAGGGGGGGCGTACACCGGGGAGCTGTTTTTT
-	TRBJ1-1	-	TRBV7-3	CASSYMGGMNTEAFF	TGTGCCAGCAGTTACATGGGTGGGATGAACACTGAAGCTTTCTTT
-	TRBJ2-1	-	TRBV9	CASSKKVEKSFSYNEQFF	TGTGCCAGCAGCAAGAAGGTAGAGAAAAGTTTTTCCTACAATGAGCAGTTCTTC
-	TRBJ1-3	-	TRBV4-1	CASSQVGARPGNTIYF	TGCGCCAGCAGCCAAGTTGGGGCCAGGCCGGGAAACACCATATATTTT
-	TRBJ2-1	TRBD2	TRBV10-2	CASSEWVAGRNEQFF	TGCGCCAGCAGTGAATGGGTAGCGGGGCGGAATGAGCAGTTCTTC
-	TRBJ2-7	-	TRBV7-6	CASSLEAGPPLEQYF	TGTGCCAGCAGCTTAGAGGCGGGACCCCCTCTGGAGCAGTACTTC
-	TRBJ1-6	TRBD1	TRBV30	CAWSLGQGTNSPLHF	TGTGCCTGGAGCCTTGGACAGGGAACAAATTCACCCCTCCACTTT
-	TRBJ2-1	TRBD1	TRBV11-2	CASSLAQGARNEQFF	TGTGCCAGCAGCTTAGCACAGGGGGCGCGAAATGAGCAGTTCTTC
-	TRBJ2-7	TRBD1	TRBV19	CASSIVGQGSYEQYF	TGTGCCAGTAGTATAGTCGGACAGGGATCCTACGAGCAGTACTTC
-	TRBJ2-7	-	TRBV5-4	CASSLWGVAYEQYF	TGTGCCAGCAGCTTGTGGGGGGTCGCCTACGAGCAGTACTTC
-	TRBJ1-5	-	TRBV19	CASSINGASNQPQHF	TGTGCCAGTAGTATTAACGGAGCAAGCAATCAGCCCCAGCATTTT
-	TRBJ2-7	TRBD2	TRBV12-5	CASGPWGGTYEQYF	TGTGCTAGTGGTCCCTGGGGGGGTACCTACGAGCAGTACTTC
-	TRBJ2-1	TRBD2	TRBV28	CASSRLAGGTYNEQFF	TGTGCCAGCAGCCGACTAGCGGGAGGAACCTACAATGAGCAGTTCTTC
-	TRBJ2-1	-	TRBV9	CASSVAGGATYNEQFF	TGTGCCAGCAGCGTAGCGGGCGGGGCCACCTACAATGAGCAGTTCTTC
-	TRBJ2-2	-	TRBV14	CASSQVSRAFGGELFF	TGTGCCAGCAGCCAAGTGTCGCGGGCTTTCGGCGGGGAGCTGTTTTTT
-	TRBJ2-5	-	TRBV11-2	CASSWVGETQYF	TGTGCCAGCAGCTGGGTAGGGGAGACCCAGTACTTC
-	TRBJ2-1	-	TRBV28	CASSSPLEGENNEQFF	TGTGCCAGCAGCTCCCCTTTGGAGGGAGAGAACAATGAGCAGTTCTTC
few	TRBJ2-5	TRBD2	TRBV18	CASSPLPAGGPLETQYF	TGTGCCAGCTCACCCCTGCCAGCGGGAGGGCCATTGGAGACCCAGTACTTC
-	TRBJ2-7	TRBD1	TRBV19	CASRGQGTYEQYF	TGTGCCAGTAGGGGACAGGGAACCTACGAGCAGTACTTC
-	TRBJ1-5	TRBD1	TRBV27	CASSTTGGSQPQHF	TGTGCCAGCAGTACCACAGGGGGGAGTCAGCCCCAGCATTTT
-	TRBJ2-3	-	TRBV27	CASSQTGPSTDTQYF	TGTGCCAGCAGTCAAACCGGGCCTAGCACAGATACGCAGTATTTT
-	TRBJ2-3	-	TRBV7-3	CASSLMNTDTQYF	TGTGCCAGCAGCTTAATGAACACAGATACGCAGTATTTT
-	TRBJ2-1	TRBD2	TRBV5-1	CASSPLGTSGYNEQFF	TGCGCCAGCAGCCCTCTTGGGACTAGCGGGTACAATGAGCAGTTCTTC
-	TRBJ2-7	-	TRBV11-2	CASSLERGFYEQYF	TGTGCCAGCAGCCTCGAACGGGGGTTCTACGAGCAGTACTTC
-	TRBJ1-6	-	TRBV5-8	CASSLSGSYNSPLHF	TGTGCCAGCAGCTTAAGCGGCTCCTATAATTCACCCCTCCACTTT
once	TRBJ1-2	-	TRBV12-5	CASAPWAGQNYGYTF	TGTGCTAGTGCTCCGTGGGCGGGGCAGAACTATGGCTACACCTTC
-	TRBJ2-7	-	TRBV18	CASSPPGRTYEQYF	TGTGCCAGCTCACCACCGGGCAGGACCTACGAGCAGTACTTC
-	TRBJ1-2	-	TRBV9	CASSVSEQPRGYTF	TGTGCCAGCAGCGTAAGTGAGCAGCCCCGTGGCTACACCTTC
-	TRBJ2-1	TRBD2	TRBV13	CASSFPLAGGVEQFF	TGTGCCAGCAGCTTCCCGCTAGCGGGAGGGGTTGAGCAGTTCTTC
-	TRBJ1-1	TRBD1	TRBV4-1	CASSAGQGVSEAFF	TGCGCCAGCAGCGCTGGACAGGGGGTTAGTGAAGCTTTCTTT
-	TRBJ1-5	TRBD1	TRBV19	CASTLTGYGYSNQPQHF	TGTGCCAGTACCCTGACAGGGTACGGATATAGCAATCAGCCCCAGCATTTT
-	TRBJ2-3	TRBD2	TRBV29-1	CSVGLAGGGTDTQYF	TGCAGCGTTGGCCTAGCGGGAGGCGGCACAGATACGCAGTATTTT
once	TRBJ1-5	TRBD1	TRBV10-3	CAASTPDRGFGQPQHF	TGTGCCGCATCAACCCCCGACAGGGGCTTTGGACAGCCCCAGCATTTT
-	TRBJ1-3	-	TRBV7-2	CASSLVGGQIRSGNTIYF	TGTGCCAGCAGCTTAGTAGGCGGACAGATTCGCTCTGGAAACACCATATATTTT
-	TRBJ2-2	TRBD1	TRBV6-5	CASSPRTGWTGELFF	TGTGCCAGCAGTCCAAGGACAGGGTGGACCGGGGAGCTGTTTTTT
-	TRBJ2-2	TRBD2	TRBV10-3	CAISRREGAGERPGELFF	TGTGCCATCAGCCGCAGGGAAGGAGCGGGAGAAAGGCCCGGGGAGCTGTTTTTT